This T cell receptor (beta chain) stems from a study of CD4 and CD8 cells across lung adenocarcinoma regions. The CDR3 is 15 amino acids. The V gene's germline CDR1 is KGHDR and CDR2 SFDVKD. With 5 bases clipped from V and 2 bases from J, the junction kept 7 bases outside the gene matches. TCRdb re-called the PCR reads through MiXCR, storing one row per CDR3 protein. The table shows roughly 6,000 distinct CDR3 sequences, with about half occurring only once. Sequencing was performed on CD8+ T cells from the margin of a lung tumor. This receptor was obtained from a male donor with lung adenocarcinoma. The CD4 and CD8 labels of this study may be unreliable. V and J are TRBV24-1 and TRBJ2-5; 7 positions agree with TRBD2. The CDR3 loop is CATSVGRELQETQYF. The CDR3, as DNA: TGTGCCACCAGTGTGGGGAGGGAACTACAAGAGACCCAGTACTTC.